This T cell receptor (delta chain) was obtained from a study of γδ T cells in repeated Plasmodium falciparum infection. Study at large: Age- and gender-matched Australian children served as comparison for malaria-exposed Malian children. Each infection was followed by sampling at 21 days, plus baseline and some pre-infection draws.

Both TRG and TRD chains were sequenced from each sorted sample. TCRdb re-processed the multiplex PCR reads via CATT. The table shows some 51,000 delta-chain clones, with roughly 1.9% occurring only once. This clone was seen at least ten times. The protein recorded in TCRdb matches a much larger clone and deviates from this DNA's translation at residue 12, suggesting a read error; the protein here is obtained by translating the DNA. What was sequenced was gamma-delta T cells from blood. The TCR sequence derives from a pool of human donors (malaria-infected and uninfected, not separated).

The chain's CDR3 is CALGELRPYWGVPRADKLIF. Written as DNA, the CDR3 is TGTGCTCTTGGGGAACTACGTCCTTACTGGGGGGTACCTCGAGCCGATAAACTCATCTTT. V gene TRDV1 combines with J gene TRDJ1; 8 bases line up with TRDD3. TCRdb is silent on the J gene; assignment here came from matching the DNA to germline. This CDR3 is 20 amino acids long. Trimming at V came to 0 bases and at J to 3 bases, leaving 18 bases not matched to a gene. Germline CDR1 and CDR2: TSWWSYY and QGS.